The 24 T cell receptor beta chains given below trace back to one sample, sequenced in a study of blood T cell repertoires in COVID-19. Produced via immunoSEQ multiplex PCR; TCRdb's table is partial and in-frame only. The sample contains about 52,000 clones, around 85% of which appear only once. Sequences were obtained from peripheral blood. These receptors all come from a human donor in a cohort sampled during active COVID-19.

V and J are TRBV9 and TRBJ2-5; D unresolved. CDR1 is SGDLS and CDR2 is YYNGEE in the germline V gene. The CDR3 runs 13 residues. Deletions cut 0 bases from V and 0 bases from J, with 3 bases between. DNA of the CDR3: TGTGCCAGCAGCGTAGCTCACCAAGAGACCCAGTACTTC. The encoded protein is CASSVAHQETQYF.

The chain carries TRBV1 and TRBJ1-6; the listed D gene, TRBD1, was not tested against the DNA. TRBV1 counts as a pseudogene. CDR3 length: 15 residues. CDR3 region: CTSSGRPGKNSPLHF. For the CDR3, the DNA is TGCACCAGCAGCGGACGCCCAGGGAAAAATTCACCCCTCCACTTT.

The chain combines TRBV3-1 (or the pseudogene TRBV3-2) with TRBJ2-7; no definite D call. CDR3 length: 14 amino acids. V was cut by 3 bases and J by 3 bases, with 12 bases left in between. The germline V gene has CDR1 LGHDT and CDR2 YNNKEL (reference sequence). Written as DNA, the CDR3 is TGTGCCAGCAGCCAGGTCCAACTGAGCTACGAGCAGTACTTC. This encodes CASSQVQLSYEQYF.

This clone was observed a handful of times. This chain uses TRBV7-2 with TRBJ1-1; perhaps TRBD1 as D (6 bases). The germline V and J ends were trimmed by 5 bases and 9 bases, with 19 bases remaining between them. In germline, CDR1 is SGHTA, CDR2 FQGNSA. This CDR3 is built from 14 residues. CDR3 amino acids: CASSLERSRGKAFF. The CDR3 DNA is TGTGCCAGCAGCCTCGAGAGGTCAAGGGGGAAAGCTTTCTTT.

The chain is built from TRBV4-2 and TRBJ2-1; 8 nucleotides align to TRBD2. The junction had 27 bases not matched to a gene; V was cut back by 4 bases and J by 7 bases. Germline assignment: CDR1 LGHNA and CDR2 YNFKEQ. The CDR3 is 21 residues long. CDR3 nucleotides: TGTGCCAGCAGCCCCGGATTACGGGGGGGCGGACGGGTTAGTCTTCCGAATGAGCAGTTCTTC. Encoded protein: CASSPGLRGGGRVSLPNEQFF.

The V and J genes are TRBV19 and TRBJ2-3; a possible D gene is TRBD2 (6 bases). This CDR3 has 16 amino acids. V was trimmed by 3 bases and J by 0 bases, leaving 13 bases between them. Germline lookup yields CDR1 LNHDA and CDR2 SQIVND (reference sequence). CDR3 sequence (DNA): TGTGCCAGTAGTATTGACGGCGGGGCTAGCACAGATACGCAGTATTTT. Amino acid sequence: CASSIDGGASTDTQYF. Full variable domain (outside the CDR3, taken from reference TRBV19 and TRBJ2-3): DGGITQSPKYLFRKEGQNVTLSCEQNLNHDAMYWYRQDPGQGLRLIYYSQIVNDFQKGDIAEGYSVSREKKESFPLTVTSAQKNPTAFYLCASSIDGGASTDTQYFGPGTRLTVL.

CDR3 sequence reads: CASSLRAGAGGNTIYF. The CDR3 DNA sequence: TGTGCCAGCAGTTTAAGGGCAGGGGCGGGTGGAAACACCATATATTTT. The rearrangement uses TRBV28 and TRBJ1-3; perhaps TRBD1 as D (6 bases). The germline V gene has CDR1 MDHEN and CDR2 SYDVKM. This CDR3 region has 16 residues. V lost 2 bases and J lost 3, with 14 bases in between.

The chain combines TRBV3-1 (or the pseudogene TRBV3-2) with TRBJ2-2, with D perhaps TRBD2 (6 bases). V lost 4 bases to trimming and J lost 5 bases, with 17 bases between them. The germline V gene encodes CDR1 LGHDT and CDR2 YNNKEL (reference sequence). This CDR3 is 16 amino acids long. DNA for the CDR3: TGTGCCAGCAGCCTCGCTGGGAGCGGGTTTACCGGGGAGCTGTTTTTT. Amino acids: CASSLAGSGFTGELFF.

The CDR3: CASSLGLADQETQYF. CDR3 sequence (DNA): TGCGCCAGCAGCTTGGGACTAGCGGATCAAGAGACCCAGTACTTC. The chain links TRBV5-1 to TRBJ2-5, with 9 bases aligning to TRBD2. The germline V gene has CDR1 SGHRS and CDR2 YFSETQ. This CDR3 comprises 15 residues. V trimming: 0 bases; J trimming: 2 bases; junction bases outside the gene matches: 2.

This chain connects TRBV11-2 to TRBJ2-7; TRBD2 is a possible D gene (7 bases). This CDR3 has 16 amino acids. Germline V gene sequence: CDR1 SGHAT, CDR2 FQNNGV. V lost 4 bases to trimming and J lost 1 base, with 17 bases between them. The CDR3 loop reads CASSSISGRGSYEQYF. The DNA for the CDR3 is TGTGCCAGCAGCTCTATCTCGGGGAGGGGGTCCTACGAGCAGTACTTC.

The DNA of the CDR3 is TGTGCCTGGAAAACCGGGACTAGCGGGAGGGCCCCGTACAATGAGCAGTTCTTC. Protein sequence: CAWKTGTSGRAPYNEQFF. The chain has TRBV30 and TRBJ2-1; TRBD2 matches 16 bases. Germline assignment: CDR1 GTSNPN and CDR2 SVGIG (reference sequence). This CDR3 region has 18 residues. J gave up 4 bases and V 4 bases, and 10 bases lay outside the gene matches. The full variable domain, completed using reference TRBV30 and TRBJ2-1, is SQTIHQWPATLVQPVGSPLSLECTVEGTSNPNLYWYRQAAGRGLQLLFYSVGIGQISSEVPQNLSASRPQDRQFILSSKKLLLSDSGFYLCAWKTGTSGRAPYNEQFFGPGTRLTVL.

The chain carries TRBV29-1 and TRBJ2-2; D gene uncertain. The V gene lost 0 bases and the J gene lost 2 bases, with 10 bases spanning the gap. Germline V gene lookup returns CDR1 SQVTM and CDR2 ANQGSEA. CDR3 size: 15 residues. The CDR3, as DNA: TGCAGCGTTGAAGAGCCTCGTAGAAACACCGGGGAGCTGTTTTTT. It codes for CSVEEPRRNTGELFF.

This chain joins TRBV24-1 and TRBJ1-2; no clear D gene. Germline loops: CDR1 KGHDR, CDR2 SFDVKD. Trimming removed 4 bases from V and 5 bases from J, with 7 bases in between. This CDR3 has 12 residues. CDR3 in DNA: TGTGCCACCAGTGACTCAGGTTATGGCTACACCTTC. It yields the protein CATSDSGYGYTF.

The V gene is TRBV11-1, the J gene TRBJ2-1; D is perhaps TRBD1 (6 bases). Germline CDR1 SGHAT, CDR2 FQDESV (reference sequence). The CDR3 sequence is 12 residues long. Trimming took 5 bases from V and 7 from J, leaving 9 bases between them. The CDR3 region is CASSLQGNEQFF. The DNA for the CDR3 is TGTGCCAGCAGCCTACAGGGAAATGAGCAGTTCTTC.

The rearrangement joins TRBV6-5 to TRBJ2-7, with D perhaps matching TRBD2 (6 bases). CDR1 is MNHEY and CDR2 is SVGAGI in the germline V gene. V lost 0 bases, J lost 4 bases, and 16 bases lay in between. CDR3 size: 16 residues. DNA for the CDR3: TGTGCCAGCAGTTACTCCTCAGGGCGCGGGAAATACGAGCAGTACTTC. Translated: CASSYSSGRGKYEQYF.

In this sample, this clone turned up once. The chain recombines TRBV11-2 with TRBJ1-4, with 9 bases that match TRBD1. V shed 6 bases, J shed 8 bases, and the junction held 4 bases outside the gene matches. CDR1 and CDR2 (germline): SGHAT, FQNNGV. The CDR3 totals 13 residues. In nucleotides, the CDR3 is TGTGCCAGCAGTCGGGACAGGGACGAAAAACTGTTTTTT. Protein product: CASSRDRDEKLFF.

V gene TRBV4-1 combines with J gene TRBJ2-1; 10 bases are shared with TRBD2. The CDR3 totals 16 residues. V shed 4 bases and J 6 bases; nucleotides not matched to a gene: 9. In germline, CDR1 is MGHRA, CDR2 YSYEKL. This CDR3 is CASSRAGTSALNEQFF. The CDR3 nucleotides read TGCGCCAGCAGCCGAGCCGGGACTAGCGCCCTCAATGAGCAGTTCTTC.

The genes are TRBV2 and TRBJ1-6, with TRBD1 matching 7 bases. V lost 5 bases to trimming and J lost 1 base; unmatched junction nucleotides: 2. CDR1 and CDR2 from the germline V gene are SNHLY and FYNNEI. The CDR3 has 15 amino acids. In DNA, the CDR3 is TGTGCCAGCAGTAGGACAGGTTCCTATAATTCACCCCTCCACTTT. Protein: CASSRTGSYNSPLHF.

The genes are TRBV16 and TRBJ2-7; 7 bases agree with TRBD1. Germline CDR1 is KGHSY and CDR2 is FQNENV. With V trimmed by 2 bases and J by 0 bases, 10 bases remained unmatched. The CDR3 contains 17 residues. The CDR3 is CASSQVSNRGSSYEQYF. CDR3 DNA sequence: TGTGCCAGCAGCCAAGTCTCGAACAGGGGTTCCTCCTACGAGCAGTACTTC.

The chain is built from TRBV28 and TRBJ2-3; 10 bases line up with TRBD1. The CDR3 covers 17 residues. Germline V gene sequence: CDR1 MDHEN, CDR2 SYDVKM. With 4 bases clipped from V and 2 bases from J, the junction kept 9 bases outside the gene matches. CDR3 bases: TGTGCCAGCAGTTCCCCCCCGACAGGGGGCAACACAGATACGCAGTATTTT. This sequence encodes CASSSPPTGGNTDTQYF.

This chain uses TRBV30 with TRBJ2-7; TRBD2 aligns across 11 bases. The CDR3 loop spans 14 amino acids. V gave up 0 bases and J gave up 5 bases; unmatched junction bases: 3. Looked up from germline, CDR1 is GTSNPN and CDR2 is SVGIG (reference sequence). The CDR3 is CAWSVGTSGDEQYF. CDR3 nucleotide sequence: TGTGCCTGGAGTGTTGGGACTAGCGGCGACGAGCAGTACTTC.

The genes are TRBV5-6 and TRBJ1-3, with unresolved D. The length of the CDR3 is 14 residues. Trimming cost V 5 bases and J 0 bases, with 9 bases left between them. CDR1 and CDR2 from the germline V gene are SGHDT and YYEEEE. The CDR3 is CASSLGLSGNTIYF. The CDR3 nucleotides read TGTGCCAGCAGTTTAGGACTCTCTGGAAACACCATATATTTT.

The chain links TRBV10-1 to TRBJ2-5, with D uncertain. The CDR3 length is 13 residues. The V gene lost 5 bases and the J gene lost 1 base, with 8 bases spanning the gap. The germline V gene encodes CDR1 WNHNN and CDR2 SYGVQD (reference sequence). CDR3 loop: CASSLGLQETQYF. The CDR3 bases are TGCGCCAGCAGTCTGGGCCTCCAAGAGACCCAGTACTTC.

The chain recombines TRBV12-5 with TRBJ2-1, with TRBD2 matching over 13 bases. The CDR3 totals 16 residues. The germline V gene encodes CDR1 LGHNT and CDR2 FRNRAP. The V and J ends lost 0 bases and 9 bases, in that order; junction bases with no gene match: 5. CDR3 in amino acids: CASGLVLAGGPGEQFF. DNA of the CDR3: TGTGCTAGTGGTTTGGTACTAGCGGGGGGGCCAGGTGAGCAGTTCTTC.